These 15 T cell receptor beta chains came from one sample sequenced in a study of shared clonotypes between healthy human individuals. Libraries were prepared by immunoSEQ multiplex PCR; TCRdb keeps only in-frame clonotypes and omits some of them. Among about a million clones listed, around three quarters were seen once. Input material: memory CD4+ T cells sorted from blood. Documented subset: CD45RA-negative fraction. The origin of the receptors is a man between 18 and 29 years old in good health.

V gene TRBV7-2 combines with J gene TRBJ2-1; D might be TRBD2 (7 bases). This CDR3 has 18 amino acids. Trimming left V 3 bases short and J 4 bases short, with 22 bases between. Germline V lookup: CDR1 SGHTA, CDR2 FQGNSA. The CDR3: CASSLGRGRGGPYNEQFF. In DNA form, the CDR3 reads TGTGCCAGCAGCTTGGGCAGGGGAAGGGGAGGGCCGTACAATGAGCAGTTCTTC.

The chain employs TRBV9 and TRBJ1-3; no clear D. Trimming took off 0 bases at V and 0 bases at J, with 13 bases between the two ends. The CDR3 is 17 residues long. The V gene's germline CDR1 is SGDLS and CDR2 YYNGEE. The CDR3, as DNA: TGTGCCAGCAGCGTAGCTAAGGACCTGAGCTCTGGAAACACCATATATTTT. Amino acids: CASSVAKDLSSGNTIYF. Based on the CDR3 plus reference TRBV9 and TRBJ1-3, the full variable domain is DSGVTQTPKHLITATGQRVTLRCSPRSGDLSVYWYQQSLDQGLQFLIQYYNGEERAKGNILERFSAQQFPDLHSELNLSSLELGDSALYFCASSVAKDLSSGNTIYFGEGSWLTVV.

The V gene is TRBV27, the J gene TRBJ2-2; perhaps TRBD1 as D (5 bases). CDR3 length: 14 residues. Trimming took 6 bases from V and 2 from J, leaving 10 bases between them. Germline values: CDR1 MNHEY, CDR2 SMNVEV (reference sequence). CDR3 bases: TGTGCCAGCAGCTTGGGGCGAAACACCGGGGAGCTGTTTTTT. Translation: CASSLGRNTGELFF.

This sequence joins TRBV11-3 and TRBJ2-2, with 8 nucleotides matching TRBD1. This CDR3 contains 18 residues. Looked up from germline, CDR1 is SGHNT and CDR2 is YENEEA. With V trimmed by 4 bases and J by 6 bases, 16 bases remained unmatched. The CDR3 protein is CASSYIPGDRPSSGELFF. The DNA of the CDR3 is TGTGCCAGCAGCTACATACCGGGGGACAGGCCATCATCCGGGGAGCTGTTTTTT. The full variable domain, completed using reference TRBV11-3 and TRBJ2-2, is EAGVVQSPRYKIIEKKQPVAFWCNPISGHNTLYWYLQNLGQGPELLIRYENEEAVDDSQLPKDRFSAERLKGVDSTLKIQPAELGDSAVYLCASSYIPGDRPSSGELFFGEGSRLTVL.

V and J are TRBV7-6 and TRBJ1-1, with D possibly being TRBD1 (6 bases). The CDR3 contains 16 residues. V was cut by 4 bases and J by 1 base, with 16 bases left in between. Germline V lookup: CDR1 SGHVS, CDR2 FNYEAQ. Here the CDR3 reads CASSSPLEGQNTEAFF. CDR3 sequence (DNA): TGTGCCAGCAGCTCCCCGTTAGAGGGACAGAACACTGAAGCTTTCTTT.

About this clone itself: A single base separates this from a much larger clone, so it may be a read error. Other DNA sequences in the same sample also yield this CDR3. This chain joins TRBV6-1 and TRBJ2-7; the D is unclear. The CDR3 extends over 11 amino acids. Germline loops: CDR1 MNHNS, CDR2 SASEGT. The V and J ends lost 2 bases and 4 bases respectively, with 3 bases between them. The CDR3 protein is CASSESYEQYF. CDR3 DNA sequence: TGTGCCAGCAGTGAAAGTTACGAGCAGTACTTC.

The chain carries TRBV18 and TRBJ2-5; possibly TRBD1 or TRBD2 for D (5 bases each). The CDR3 covers 14 residues. V was shortened by 0 bases and J by 9 bases, with 14 bases between the two germline ends. From germline, CDR1 is KGHSH and CDR2 LQKENI. CDR3 nucleotides: TGTGCCAGCTCACCACCAGGGGTTATGGGACCCCAGTACTTC. It encodes CASSPPGVMGPQYF.

This chain links TRBV7-6 with TRBJ2-3, with TRBD2 matching 9 bases. Germline CDR1 is SGHVS and CDR2 is FNYEAQ. The CDR3 runs to 16 residues. V was pared by 1 base and J by 1 base, with 3 bases of the junction left unmatched. The CDR3 sequence is CASSLDAGGRTDTQYF. In nucleotides, the CDR3 is TGTGCCAGCAGCTTAGACGCGGGGGGGCGCACAGATACGCAGTATTTT.

The J gene is TRBJ2-2, the V gene TRBV4-3, with D possibly matching TRBD1 (6 bases). Germline CDR1 LGHNA, CDR2 YSLEER. V lost 5 bases and J 1 base, leaving 11 bases between the germline ends. This CDR3 is built from 15 residues. The DNA for the CDR3 is TGCGCCAGCAGCTCCGGGACACTGAACACCGGGGAGCTGTTTTTT. Protein sequence: CASSSGTLNTGELFF.

This chain uses TRBV29-1 with TRBJ2-5, with 8 positions matching TRBD1. Germline assignment: CDR1 SQVTM and CDR2 ANQGSEA. The V gene end was trimmed by 4 bases and the J gene end by 5 bases; junction bases not matched to a gene: 3. This CDR3 has 12 amino acids. The CDR3 DNA follows: TGCAGCGTTGGGACAGGGCTGGAGACCCAGTACTTC. Translated, it gives CSVGTGLETQYF.

This chain joins TRBV30 and TRBJ2-1; 7 bases agree with TRBD2. This CDR3 region has 14 residues. Losses at the gene ends were 0 bases for V and 5 bases for J; bases not matched to a gene: 4. CDR1 and CDR2 from the germline V gene are GTSNPN and SVGIG (reference sequence). The CDR3: CAWSVLALNNEQFF. The CDR3 DNA sequence: TGTGCCTGGAGTGTACTAGCGTTGAACAATGAGCAGTTCTTC.

The CDR3 sequence: CASSGSGLAGANVLTF. CDR3 DNA sequence: TGTGCCAGCAGCGGCTCAGGGTTAGCTGGGGCCAACGTCCTGACTTTC. V and J are TRBV5-6 and TRBJ2-6; a possible D gene is TRBD1 (5 bases). V lost 4 bases, J lost 2 bases, and 13 bases lay in between. Germline values: CDR1 SGHDT, CDR2 YYEEEE. The CDR3 totals 16 residues.

The chain uses TRBV30 and TRBJ1-1; 9 bases map to TRBD1. The V gene end was trimmed by 2 bases and the J gene end by 3 bases; junction bases not matched to a gene: 16. The CDR3 sequence is 18 residues long. The V gene's germline CDR1 is GTSNPN and CDR2 SVGIG (reference sequence). The CDR3 DNA follows: TGTGCCTGGAGTTATTCGGACAGGGGATTCAAAGGGGACACTGAAGCTTTCTTT. It yields the protein CAWSYSDRGFKGDTEAFF.

The V call is TRBV18, the J call TRBJ2-7; D ambiguous. The germline V and J ends were trimmed by 3 bases and 0 bases, with 12 bases remaining between them. Germline loops: CDR1 KGHSH, CDR2 LQKENI. This CDR3 has 15 amino acids. The DNA of the CDR3 is TGTGCCAGCTCACCCCCCGGTGCGGCCTCCTACGAGCAGTACTTC. Protein product: CASSPPGAASYEQYF.

On this clone: Different DNA sequences within this sample yield the same CDR3. The rearrangement links TRBV2 to TRBJ2-5; maybe TRBD1 (6 bases). The CDR3 sequence is 15 residues long. Trimming pared 0 bases from V and 1 base from J, leaving 9 bases between. Germline V lookup: CDR1 SNHLY, CDR2 FYNNEI. The CDR3: CASSEAGATQETQYF. In DNA form, the CDR3 reads TGTGCCAGCAGTGAAGCGGGGGCCACCCAAGAGACCCAGTACTTC.